The source of this T cell receptor (beta chain) is a study of a mutant IDH1 vaccine in newly diagnosed glioma. Regarding this clone: Antigen: not known.

Assay: immunoSEQ multiplex PCR; the TCRdb copy retains only in-frame clones and omits some. The sample includes about 26,000 clones, more than 60% seen only once; the top ten take 7.2%. The V segment lost 6 bases and the J segment 2 bases; nucleotides outside the gene matches: 6. CDR1 SGHTA and CDR2 FQGNSA come from the germline V gene. The CDR3 has 15 residues. As for time point: week 5, during vaccination. A 20-mer mutant IDH1 peptide at 300 ug was injected subcutaneously with topical imiquimod. The receptor was derived from a man aged 40-55 years with glioma. Some clones in this sample may be carry-over from other donors' samples. The input for sequencing was PBMCs, taken from a glioma patient whose treatment included an IDH1 peptide vaccine. The chain couples TRBV7-2 to TRBJ2-3, with 9 bases matching TRBD2. The CDR3 region is CASSSLAGSTDTQYF. In DNA form, the CDR3 reads TGTGCCAGCAGTTCCCTAGCGGGGTCCACAGATACGCAGTATTTT.